Presented here are 26 T cell receptor beta chains from one specimen sequenced in a study of tissue T cells after allogeneic stem cell transplantation. Data came from immunoSEQ multiplex PCR; TCRdb stores just in-frame clones and leaves some out. The sample has under 9,000 clones; under 40% are singletons. Time point defined: mouse harvest day 14 after allogeneic transplant. Tail vein injection delivered 10^7 T-cell-depleted bone marrow cells and 10^6 splenic CD5+ T cells. The specimen sequenced was skin. Receptors originate from a female BALB/c mouse given C57BL/6 T cells with graft-versus-host disease after an allogeneic hematopoietic cell transplant.

By sample fraction, this clone is medium-sized. Gene names are mouse gene names. The missing CDR3 end, 1 residue past where the read stops, is filled in from the germline J gene. The chain links TRBV26 to TRBJ1-3; D gene ambiguous. The CDR3 runs 14 residues. In germline, CDR1 is KGHPV, CDR2 FQNQEV (reference sequence). Trimming took off 4 bases at V and 0 bases at J, with 7 bases between the two ends. Partial CDR3 DNA: TGTGCCAGCAGTCCGACTCATTCTGGAAATACGCTCTAT. Translating gives CASSPTHSGNTLY. The CDR3 in its entirety is CASSPTHSGNTLYF.

This clone is deemed medium-sized. Gene and germline names: mouse. The read finishes 1 residue shy of the CDR3 end, and the germline J gene is used to complete it. This sequence joins TRBV26 and TRBJ1-2; TRBD1 matches 8 bases. The CDR3 sequence is 14 residues long. The junction had 3 bases not matched to a gene; V was cut back by 6 bases and J by 0 bases. Germline CDR1 KGHPV, CDR2 FQNQEV (reference sequence). The sequenced CDR3 bases are TGTGCCAGCAGCCGGACAGGGTCAAACTCCGACTACACC. Its translation: CASSRTGSNSDYT. The whole CDR3 sequence is CASSRTGSNSDYTF.

Worth noting for this clone: Germline and genes: mouse. Coverage ceases 1 residue before the CDR3 finishes, and the germline J gene fills in the end. The rearrangement joins TRBV3 to TRBJ2-7, with TRBD1 matching 7 bases. In germline, CDR1 is SNHLY, CDR2 FYNGKV (reference sequence). The CDR3 contains 12 residues. J was trimmed by 4 bases and V by 5 bases; bases with no gene match: 2. The CDR3: CASSTQGYEQYF. The sequenced CDR3 bases are TGTGCCAGCAGCACACAGGGGTATGAACAGTAC. The full variable domain, in which reference TRBV3 and TRBJ2-7 provide the parts outside the CDR3, is GPKVLQIPSHQIIDMGQMVTLNCDPVSNHLYFYWYKQILGQQMEFLVNFYNGKVMEKSKLFKDQFSVERPDGSYFTLKIQPTALEDSAVYFCASSTQGYEQYFGPGTRLTVL.

A note on this clone: Gene names are mouse gene names. The CDR3 end is not reached by the read, which stops 1 residue before it; the germline J gene fills it in. The chain couples TRBV5 to TRBJ1-6; tentative D call: TRBD1 (5 bases). TRBJ1-6 is labeled an ORF, and its function is uncertain. Trimming took 4 bases from V and 6 from J, leaving 10 bases between them. The CDR3 has 14 residues. Germline V gene sequence: CDR1 LGHNA, CDR2 YNLKQL (reference sequence). The sequenced CDR3 bases are TGTGCCAGCAGCCCAGAAGGGGTTAATTCGCCCCTCTAC. Encoded protein: CASSPEGVNSPLY. The full-length CDR3 reads as CASSPEGVNSPLYF.

This clone has more than one count but fewer than ten. The genes are named according to mouse. The sequenced fragment ends 1 residue before the CDR3 boundary, so the rest is inferred from the germline J gene. This chain joins TRBV26 and TRBJ1-4; 7 bases are a match to TRBD1. This CDR3 contains 15 residues. Germline CDR1 reads KGHPV; CDR2 reads FQNQEV (reference sequence). The junction had 1 base not matched to a gene; V was cut back by 0 bases and J by 3 bases. CDR3 sequence reads: CASSLSGGANERLFF. The part of the CDR3 DNA that was read is TGTGCCAGCAGTCTGTCAGGGGGCGCCAACGAAAGATTATTT.

In the case of this clone: Gene labels here are mouse ones. The CDR3 end falls 1 residue outside the read, so it is completed with the germline J gene. The V gene is TRBV12-2, the J gene TRBJ1-5; no clear D gene. Per germline, CDR1 SGHLS and CDR2 HYDKME. This CDR3 has 14 residues. Trimming shortened V by 0 bases and J by 4 bases, and 9 bases separated the two germline ends. The CDR3 loop reads CASSLDPPNQAPLF. The sequenced part of the CDR3 DNA is TGTGCCAGCTCTCTCGATCCACCTAACCAGGCTCCGCTT. Complete variable domain (other parts from reference TRBV12-2 and TRBJ1-5): NSGVVQSPRYIIKGKGERSILKCIPISGHLSVAWYQQTQGQELKFFIQHYDKMERDKGNLPSRFSVQQFDDYHSEMNMSALELEDSAVYFCASSLDPPNQAPLFGEGTRLSVL.

The table lists this clone with a few counts. Genes and germline are mouse. The read ends 1 residue before the CDR3 terminus; that terminus is restored from the germline J gene. The rearrangement links TRBV19 to TRBJ2-5, with a possible D match to TRBD1 (5 bases). CDR1 is FNHDT, CDR2 SITEND, per germline (reference sequence). The CDR3 runs 13 residues. V was trimmed by 5 bases and J by 1 base, leaving 8 bases between them. CDR3 bases read: TGTGCCAGCAGGACCAGGGACCAAGACACCCAGTAC. Residues: CASRTRDQDTQY. The entire CDR3 sequence reads CASRTRDQDTQYF.

Sample share makes this clone medium-sized. The genes are named according to mouse. The observed sequence ends 1 residue before the CDR3 terminus, with the missing tail filled in from the germline J gene. The rearrangement joins TRBV1 to TRBJ2-7; 8 positions agree with TRBD1. CDR1 is NSQYPW, CDR2 LRSPGD, per germline (reference sequence). After removal of 0 bases from V and 7 bases from J, the junction contained 8 bases not matched to a gene. The CDR3 runs to 15 residues. The CDR3 spells CTCSADRQGAREQYF. CDR3 DNA (partial): TGCACCTGCAGTGCAGATCGCCAGGGGGCTAGGGAACAGTAC.

This clone is labeled medium-sized. Mouse gene names apply. The read ends 1 residue early relative to the CDR3; the germline J gene fills the gap. The V and J genes are TRBV2 and TRBJ2-7, with TRBD2 matching over 10 bases. Germline CDR1 reads LGHNA; CDR2 reads YSYQKL. Trimming took 0 bases from V and 4 from J; bases not matched to a gene: 3. The CDR3 is 15 amino acids. The CDR3 region is CASSQDRDWGYEQYF. Incomplete CDR3 DNA: TGTGCCAGCAGCCAAGACCGGGACTGGGGTTATGAACAGTAC.

A remark on this clone: Germline and genes here are mouse. The CDR3 here is CASSLGTGYAEQFF. The part of the CDR3 DNA that was read is TGTGCCAGCAGTTTAGGGACAGGGTATGCTGAGCAGTTC. The V call is TRBV15, the J call TRBJ2-1; TRBD1 agrees at 8 bases. The CDR3 extends 1 residue past the end of the read, so its final part is completed from the germline J gene. Germline loops: CDR1 SGHND, CDR2 FRSKSL. There are 14 residues in the CDR3. The trim removed 1 base at V and 4 bases at J, leaving 0 bases unmatched.

In the case of this clone: Any gene name here is a mouse gene name. Partial CDR3 DNA: TGCACCTGCAGTGCAGATGTCAGCTATAATTCGCCCCTCTAC. Encoded protein: CTCSADVSYNSPLY. Given in full, the CDR3 is CTCSADVSYNSPLYF. The chain has TRBV1 and TRBJ1-6; D gene ambiguous. With the read ending 1 residue before the CDR3 end, the germline J gene is used to fill in that end. TRBJ1-6 is an ORF, and what it does is uncertain. The germline V and J ends were trimmed by 0 bases and 3 bases, with 6 bases remaining between them. This CDR3 is 15 amino acids long. Germline loops: CDR1 NSQYPW, CDR2 LRSPGD (reference sequence).

Concerning this clone: The genes and germline here are from mouse. The CDR3 goes on 1 residue after the read ends, and that part is filled in from the germline J gene. This sequence joins TRBV26 and TRBJ1-3, with D uncertain. Germline CDR1 reads KGHPV; CDR2 reads FQNQEV (reference sequence). This CDR3 is 14 amino acids long. Trimming took off 4 bases at V and 0 bases at J, with 7 bases between the two ends. The sequenced part of the CDR3 DNA is TGTGCCAGCAGTCAGACAATTTCTGGAAATACGCTCTAT. Protein sequence: CASSQTISGNTLY. The CDR3 as a whole reads CASSQTISGNTLYF.

With regard to this clone: Here the gene names and germline are mouse. Incomplete CDR3 DNA: TGTGCAAGCAGCTTACTCTGGGGGGCCACCCAGTAC. It encodes CASSLLWGATQY. In full, the CDR3 is CASSLLWGATQYF. The genes are TRBV16 and TRBJ2-5, with 8 bases that match TRBD2. The CDR3 end lies 1 residue beyond the end of the read and is filled in from the germline J gene. CDR3 length equals 13 residues. After removal of 2 bases from V and 8 bases from J, the junction contained 3 bases not matched to a gene. Germline CDR1 SGHSA, CDR2 FRNQAP.

This clone is termed medium-sized. Gene names denote mouse genes. From the germline J gene comes the end of the CDR3, since the read stops 1 residue before it. The chain uses TRBV26 and TRBJ2-5; maybe TRBD1 (6 bases). Germline CDR1 is KGHPV and CDR2 is FQNQEV (reference sequence). CDR3 length: 13 amino acids. Trimming left V 6 bases short and J 0 bases short, with 7 bases between. The DNA read from the CDR3 is TGTGCCAGCAGCGGACAGAACCAAGACACCCAGTAC. Encoded protein: CASSGQNQDTQY. The complete CDR3 sequence is CASSGQNQDTQYF. Combining the CDR3 with reference TRBV26 and TRBJ2-5 gives the whole variable domain NSKVIQTPRYLVKGQGQKAKMRCIPEKGHPVVFWYQQNKNNEFKFLINFQNQEVLQQIDMTEKRFSAECPSNSPCSLEIQSSEAGDSALYLCASSGQNQDTQYFGPGTRLLVL.

This clone is medium-sized in the sample. Genes and germline are mouse. The read terminates 1 residue before the CDR3 end, so the remaining end is supplied by the germline J gene. The chain couples TRBV24 to TRBJ1-4, with D hard to call. The CDR3 covers 14 residues. Germline-derived CDR1 and CDR2 are KGHTA and FRNEEI. Trimming removed 4 bases from V and 0 bases from J, with 6 bases in between. The sequenced part of the CDR3 DNA is TGTGCCAGCAGTCGACAAATTTCCAACGAAAGATTATTT. Protein sequence: CASSRQISNERLF. From start to end, the CDR3 is CASSRQISNERLFF.

This clone was observed a handful of times. Gene names denote mouse genes. The read ends 1 residue shy of where the CDR3 ends; the end is completed using the germline J gene. The gene calls are TRBV3 and TRBJ1-2, with D perhaps TRBD1 (6 bases). This CDR3 spans 15 amino acids. Trimming stripped 0 bases from V and 0 bases from J, with 8 bases between. Germline V gene sequence: CDR1 SNHLY, CDR2 FYNGKV (reference sequence). CDR3 in amino acids: CASSLAGHTNSDYTF. The DNA read from the CDR3 is TGTGCCAGCAGCTTAGCGGGACATACAAACTCCGACTACACC.

This clone was seen more than once but under ten times. Gene names and germline match the mouse. The read ends 1 residue before the CDR3 terminus; that terminus is restored from the germline J gene. This chain connects TRBV4 to TRBJ2-3; D might be TRBD2 (5 bases). The CDR3 is made up of 14 amino acids. V lost 5 bases, J lost 0 bases, and 9 bases lay in between. Germline V CDR1 and CDR2: LGHDT, YNNKQL (reference sequence). CDR3 residues: CASSQWGSAETLYF. Partial CDR3 DNA: TGTGCCAGCAGCCAGTGGGGTAGTGCAGAAACGCTGTAT.

By sample fraction, this clone is medium-sized (0.01 to 0.1%). All gene names here are mouse names. The CDR3 is cut off 1 residue early in the read; its end comes from the germline J gene. The chain is built from TRBV13-2 and TRBJ1-2; D uncertain. The V gene lost 5 bases and the J gene lost 1 base, with 3 bases spanning the gap. CDR1 is NNHNN and CDR2 is SYGAGS in the germline V gene (reference sequence). This CDR3 is built from 11 residues. Incomplete CDR3 DNA: TGTGCCAGCGGGCAAAACTCCGACTACACC. Its protein is CASGQNSDYT. The CDR3 as a whole reads CASGQNSDYTF.

Only a few counts were recorded for this clone. Gene names denote mouse genes. The read comes to an end 1 residue before the CDR3 does, leaving the germline J gene to fill in the end. J is TRBJ2-7 and V is TRBV13-1; D uncertain. V lost 2 bases and J lost 4, with 7 bases in between. Germline V gene lookup returns CDR1 NSHNY and CDR2 SYGAGN. The CDR3 runs to 12 residues. The CDR3 bases that were read are TGTGCCAGCAGTGAACAGAATTATGAACAGTAC. This translates into CASSEQNYEQY. The entire CDR3 protein reads CASSEQNYEQYF.

This clone was counted a few times. Any gene name here is a mouse gene name. The DNA ends 1 residue before the CDR3 does, and the rest of the CDR3 is filled in from the germline J gene. The chain carries TRBV26 and TRBJ1-4; weak D call: TRBD1 (6 bases). This CDR3 has 16 residues. Trimming took off 2 bases at V and 0 bases at J, with 10 bases between the two ends. Germline-derived CDR1 and CDR2 are KGHPV and FQNQEV (reference sequence). Incomplete CDR3 DNA: TGTGCCAGCAGTCTGCCGGGACAAATTTCCAACGAAAGATTATTT. This codes for CASSLPGQISNERLF. The whole CDR3 protein reads CASSLPGQISNERLFF.

Regarding this clone: All gene names here are mouse names. The read halts 1 residue ahead of the CDR3 end, with the missing end drawn from the germline J gene. The chain links TRBV5 to TRBJ2-5, with 10 bases aligning to TRBD2. From germline, CDR1 is LGHNA and CDR2 YNLKQL (reference sequence). The CDR3 runs to 17 residues. With 0 bases clipped from V and 5 bases from J, the junction kept 8 bases outside the gene matches. The CDR3 sequence is CASSQEGLGGRGDTQYF. The part of the CDR3 DNA that was read is TGTGCCAGCAGCCAAGAGGGGCTGGGGGGGCGCGGAGACACCCAGTAC.

Remarks on this clone: Gene names are the mouse ones. The sequenced fragment ends 1 residue before the CDR3 boundary, so the rest is inferred from the germline J gene. The V and J genes are TRBV12-2 and TRBJ2-7; D possibly corresponds to TRBD2 (6 bases). The CDR3 loop spans 12 amino acids. Trimming pared 2 bases from V and 4 bases from J, leaving 8 bases between. Germline CDR1 is SGHLS and CDR2 is HYDKME. The CDR3 is CASSPGGYEQYF. The DNA read from the CDR3 is TGTGCCAGCTCTCCCGGGGGGTATGAACAGTAC.

This clone was counted a single time. The genes and germline here are from mouse. The read ends 1 residue early relative to the CDR3; the germline J gene fills the gap. The chain links TRBV13-2 to TRBJ2-1; 9 nucleotides agree with TRBD2. There are 14 residues in the CDR3. Looked up from germline, CDR1 is NNHNN and CDR2 is SYGAGS (reference sequence). V lost 7 bases to trimming and J lost 3 bases; unmatched junction nucleotides: 5. The covered CDR3 bases are TGTGCCAGCAGAGGCTGGGGGGGCTATGCTGAGCAGTTC. Translated: CASRGWGGYAEQF. The whole CDR3 protein is CASRGWGGYAEQFF.

Regarding this clone: The genes and germline here are from mouse. The read ends 1 residue shy of where the CDR3 ends; the end is completed using the germline J gene. The chain is built from TRBV26 and TRBJ1-4; D may be TRBD1 (5 bases). CDR1 is KGHPV and CDR2 is FQNQEV in the germline V gene (reference sequence). V lost 2 bases to trimming and J lost 3 bases, with 10 bases between them. The CDR3 has 15 residues. Here the CDR3 reads CASSLRGSPNERLFF. The DNA read from the CDR3 is TGTGCCAGCAGTCTGAGGGGAAGCCCCAACGAAAGATTATTT.

Comments on this clone: Each gene name is a mouse one. The read comes to an end 1 residue before the CDR3 does, leaving the germline J gene to fill in the end. The chain uses TRBV26 and TRBJ2-4; weak D call: TRBD1 (5 bases). The V and J ends lost 2 bases and 4 bases respectively, with 7 bases between them. The CDR3 has 13 residues. CDR1 and CDR2 from the germline V gene are KGHPV and FQNQEV (reference sequence). The CDR3 DNA, read in part, is TGTGCCAGCAGTCTGGACAGAAAAAACACCTTGTAC. Amino acid sequence: CASSLDRKNTLY. In full, the CDR3 is CASSLDRKNTLYF.

This clone has just a few counts. The listed genes are named as in mouse. The read ends 1 residue before the CDR3 terminus; that terminus is restored from the germline J gene. V usage is TRBV29 and J usage is TRBJ1-3; D not certain. This CDR3 comprises 12 residues. Germline V gene data show CDR1 as MSHET and CDR2 as SYDVDS. With 8 bases removed from V and 1 base from J, the gap between germline ends came to 6 bases. CDR3 protein: CASAGSGNTLYF. CDR3 bases read: TGTGCTAGCGCGGGATCTGGAAATACGCTCTAT.